This entry is about one T cell receptor (beta chain). This specimen comes from a study of blood T cell repertoires in COVID-19. About the research overall: PBMCs, B-cell-depleted T cells, or T cells were the source of the cDNA or gDNA that made up the material.

V lost 3 bases and J 7 bases, leaving 12 bases between the germline ends. CDR3 length: 13 amino acids. CDR1 and CDR2 from the germline V gene are SNHLY and FYNNEI. The assay was immunoSEQ multiplex PCR, and TCRdb's table has in-frame clones only and misses some. The sample shows 250,000 to 300,000 clones, 75% to 90% of them seen only once. Sequenced: PBMCs or T cells enriched from blood (not recorded which). The source of this sequence is a woman between 40 and 55 years old who had recovered from COVID-19. V gene TRBV2 combines with J gene TRBJ1-1; no clear D gene. In DNA form, the CDR3 reads TGTGCCAGCAGTGATCCACCAAGCCGTGAAGCTTTCTTT. Its translation is CASSDPPSREAFF.